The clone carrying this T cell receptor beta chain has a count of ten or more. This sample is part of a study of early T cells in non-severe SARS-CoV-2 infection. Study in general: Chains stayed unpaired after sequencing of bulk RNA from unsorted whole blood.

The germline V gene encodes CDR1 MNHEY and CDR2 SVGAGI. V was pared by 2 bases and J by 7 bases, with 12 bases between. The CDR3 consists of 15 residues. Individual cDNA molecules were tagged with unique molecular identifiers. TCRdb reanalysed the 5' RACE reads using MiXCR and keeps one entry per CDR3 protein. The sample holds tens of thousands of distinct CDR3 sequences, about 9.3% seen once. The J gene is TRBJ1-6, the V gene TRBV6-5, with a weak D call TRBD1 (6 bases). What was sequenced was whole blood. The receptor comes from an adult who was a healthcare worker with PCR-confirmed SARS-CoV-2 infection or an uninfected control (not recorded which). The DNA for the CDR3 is TGTGCCAGCAGTTACAGGAGGGACAACAATTCACCCCTCCACTTT. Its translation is CASSYRRDNNSPLHF.